This TCR beta chain derives from a study of T-cell memory formation after mild COVID-19. The CDR3 runs to 18 residues. Trimming removed 4 bases at V and 4 bases at J, with 24 bases between. Germline CDR1 reads MNHEY; CDR2 reads SMNVEV (reference sequence). One entry per CDR3 protein, called by TCRdb with MiXCR from the 5' RACE reads. The sample lists 200,000 to 250,000 distinct CDR3 sequences, roughly 10% occurring once. V is TRBV27 and J is TRBJ2-3; TRBD2 might be the D (6 bases). Sequenced material: PBMCs or a T cell subset sorted from them (not recorded which). The clonotype comes from a man aged 18-30 years who had mild COVID-19 (a few samples of this study predate the infection). Cell type and time point are not known. CDR3 protein: CASSSYAWRAGVSDTQYF. The DNA for the CDR3 is TGTGCCAGCAGTTCGTACGCCTGGCGAGCGGGCGTCTCAGATACGCAGTATTTT.